This T cell receptor beta chain derives from a study of PD-L1 blockade in urothelial cancer. In the study overall: Blood analysis took place 3 weeks (second dose) and 6 weeks after treatment start. T cells were recovered from blood samples at a median of around 150,000.

Produced via immunoSEQ multiplex PCR; TCRdb's table is partial and in-frame only. The table includes about 93,000 clones, around 91% detected once. This CDR3 has 15 residues. V was pared by 4 bases and J by 6 bases, with 8 bases of the junction left unmatched. Per germline, CDR1 SGHNT and CDR2 YYREEE (reference sequence). Time point specified: pretreatment peripheral blood. The cohort comprised individuals with locally advanced or metastatic urothelial carcinoma. The chain combines TRBV5-4 with TRBJ2-1; TRBD1 matches 9 bases. The origin of this receptor is a man aged 55 to 70 with urothelial cancer. The sample here was PBMCs, taken around atezolizumab (anti-PD-L1) treatment. The CDR3 bases are TGTGCCAGCAGCCCAGGACAGGGGAGGGGCAATGAGCAGTTCTTC. Translated, it gives CASSPGQGRGNEQFF. The whole variable domain, remainder taken from reference TRBV5-4 and TRBJ2-1, is ETGVTQSPTHLIKTRGQQVTLRCSSQSGHNTVSWYQQALGQGPQFIFQYYREEENGRGNFPPRFSGLQFPNYSSELNVNALELDDSALYLCASSPGQGRGNEQFFGPGTRLTVL.